This T cell receptor beta chain was identified in a study of cytomegalovirus exposure and HLA in healthy donors. The CDR3 consists of 17 residues. The V segment lost 2 bases and the J segment 5 bases; nucleotides outside the gene matches: 5. The germline gives CDR1 MRHNA, CDR2 SNTAGT. The PCR used 60 Vbeta and 13 Jbeta primers. The assay was immunoSEQ multiplex PCR, and TCRdb's table has in-frame clones only and misses some. The data hold approximately 190,000 clones, with roughly 80% observed a single time. This clone was picked up one time. The sequence came from a man in his forties in good health and CMV-seropositive. Sequencing input: PBMCs. This sequence joins TRBV6-4 and TRBJ2-2; 13 bases fit TRBD2. In nucleotides, the CDR3 is TGTGCCAGCAGTGACCCCGGACTAGCGGGAGAAACCGGGGAGCTGTTTTTT. Residues: CASSDPGLAGETGELFF.